Shown below are 9 T cell receptor beta chains from a single sample sequenced in a study of early T cells in non-severe SARS-CoV-2 infection. TCRdb independently ran MiXCR on the 5' RACE reads; one entry per CDR3 protein. Here the sample spans some 66,000 distinct CDR3 sequences, under 15% being singletons. The sequenced material came from whole blood. Receptors originate from an adult who was a healthcare worker with PCR-confirmed SARS-CoV-2 infection or an uninfected control (not recorded which).

This chain uses TRBV12-3 or TRBV12-4 with TRBJ2-7, with 7 nucleotides matching TRBD1. V lost 6 bases and J lost 6; bases outside the gene matches: 11. The CDR3 has 14 amino acids. CDR3 bases: TGTGCCAGCAGCTTGACAGGGCCGACCGGCGAGCAGTACTTC. Residues: CASSLTGPTGEQYF.

This clonotype was counted between two and nine times. The chain combines TRBV14 with TRBJ2-3; D is uncertain. The V gene lost 1 base and the J gene lost 4 bases, with 3 bases spanning the gap. The CDR3 contains 12 residues. The germline V gene encodes CDR1 SGHDN and CDR2 FVKESK. The CDR3 coding sequence is TGTGCCAGCAGCCAAGTCCCAGATACGCAGTATTTT. It is translated as CASSQVPDTQYF.

Concerning this clonotype itself: Just one base apart from a much larger clone, this may be a read error. This rearrangement joins TRBV20-1 to TRBJ1-2, with D perhaps matching TRBD1 (5 bases). The CDR3 totals 12 residues. Germline CDR1 DFQATT, CDR2 SNEGSKA (reference sequence). CDR3 protein: CSARQGDYSYTF. CDR3 coding DNA: TGCAGTGCTAGACAGGGAGACTATAGCTACACCTTC.

V gene TRBV9 combines with J gene TRBJ2-1, with D tentatively TRBD2 (5 bases). CDR1 and CDR2 (germline): SGDLS, YYNGEE. This CDR3 has 16 residues. Trimming removed 0 bases from V and 4 bases from J, with 14 bases in between. CDR3 nucleotides: TGTGCCAGCAGCGTAGAGGCGGGCGGCCCGTACAATGAGCAGTTCTTC. This codes for CASSVEAGGPYNEQFF.

This clonotype showed up many times. CDR3 in amino acids: CASIGEGRGNTEAFF. The CDR3 DNA reads as TGTGCCAGCATTGGGGAGGGGAGGGGGAACACTGAAGCTTTCTTT. The gene calls are TRBV28 and TRBJ1-1; a weak D match, TRBD1 (5 bases). The V end was cut by 7 bases, the J end by 1 base, with 16 bases between. The germline V gene has CDR1 MDHEN and CDR2 SYDVKM. There are 15 residues in the CDR3.

This clonotype was picked up many times. The chain couples TRBV9 to TRBJ2-5; D is undetermined. Germline V gene data show CDR1 as SGDLS and CDR2 as YYNGEE. CDR3 length: 12 residues. V lost 0 bases, J lost 5 bases, and 5 bases lay in between. The CDR3 loop is CASSVGSETQYF. In nucleotides, the CDR3 is TGTGCCAGCAGCGTAGGGTCGGAGACCCAGTACTTC.

Only a few counts were recorded for this clonotype. The chain combines TRBV27 with TRBJ1-2, with 8 positions matching TRBD1. V shed 3 bases, J shed 10 bases, and the junction held 7 bases outside the gene matches. This CDR3 spans 13 amino acids. Germline assignment: CDR1 MNHEY and CDR2 SMNVEV (reference sequence). The DNA of the CDR3 is TGTGCCAGCAGTTTTAGGACAGGGTTCGACTACACCTTC. It yields the protein CASSFRTGFDYTF.

The chain employs TRBV20-1 and TRBJ1-5; tentative D call: TRBD1 (5 bases). Looked up from germline, CDR1 is DFQATT and CDR2 is SNEGSKA (reference sequence). There are 13 residues in the CDR3. Trimming took off 6 bases at V and 1 base at J, with 10 bases between the two ends. CDR3 nucleotide sequence: TGCAGTGCCTGGGGGGACAGCAATCAGCCCCAGCATTTT. The encoded protein is CSAWGDSNQPQHF.

The sample holds a few counts of this clonotype. The chain couples TRBV28 to TRBJ2-7; TRBD1 is a possible D gene (5 bases). The CDR3 length is 15 residues. Per the germline V gene, CDR1 is MDHEN and CDR2 is SYDVKM. Trimming took 7 bases from V and 5 from J, leaving 21 bases between them. CDR3 nucleotide sequence: TGTGCCAGCAACCAGGGCCCCCTGTCAGCCCACGAGCAGTACTTC. It encodes CASNQGPLSAHEQYF.